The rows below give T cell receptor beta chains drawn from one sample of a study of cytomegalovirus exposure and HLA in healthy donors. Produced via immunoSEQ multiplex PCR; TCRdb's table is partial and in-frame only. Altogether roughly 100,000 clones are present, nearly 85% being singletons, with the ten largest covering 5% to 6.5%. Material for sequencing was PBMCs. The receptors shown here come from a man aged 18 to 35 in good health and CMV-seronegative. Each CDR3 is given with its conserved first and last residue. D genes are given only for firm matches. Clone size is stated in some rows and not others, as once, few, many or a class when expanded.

CASSLDAGNTEAFF | 14 | NA | few | TRBV7-2
CASSQGGAKETQYF | 14 | NA | NA | TRBV4-2
CASRTGMYEQYF | 12 | NA | NA | TRBV28
CASSEQGGPETQYF | 14 | NA | NA | TRBV25-1
CASSIYTTTYEQYF | 14 | NA | NA | TRBV19
CSSSLDVGGANTEAFF | 16 | NA | NA | TRBV7-9
CASSPRRGEVGFGEQYF | 17 | NA | NA | TRBV18
CASSQGTFTHNEQFF | 15 | NA | NA | TRBV7-3
CASSAWGGGSYNEQFF | 16 | TRBD2 | NA | TRBV27
CASSDTGTREQFF | 13 | NA | NA | TRBV10-1
CASSSQVNTEAFF | 13 | NA | NA | TRBV6-1
CASSLYEKETQYF | 13 | NA | few | TRBV7-2
CASSSPSGSTYNEQFF | 16 | NA | NA | TRBV13
CASSFSGRADEQFF | 14 | TRBD2 | NA | TRBV7-6
CASSPPGGIYNEQFF | 15 | NA | NA | TRBV11-2
CASKTPTDGYTF | 12 | NA | once | TRBV6-1
CASRKRQGAETEAFF | 15 | TRBD1 | NA | TRBV6-1
CASSLDSGEKLFF | 13 | NA | few | TRBV28
CASSLDGGSDTEAFF | 15 | NA | NA | TRBV7-3
CASSLSVDTQYF | 12 | NA | NA | TRBV7-2
CASSPARVGTTDTQYF | 16 | NA | NA | TRBV5-4
CASSPYGRVNNEQFF | 15 | NA | NA | TRBV7-2
CASSPGQGNGNEQFF | 15 | TRBD1 | NA | TRBV28
CASSLGQGDTEAFF | 14 | TRBD1 | NA | TRBV6-6
CASSLQRDRDYGYTF | 15 | TRBD1 | NA | TRBV19
CASSQLAGWGPGELFF | 16 | TRBD2 | NA | TRBV7-9
CASSFQGTQETQYF | 14 | NA | once | TRBV27
CASSPTGEGYSNQPQHF | 17 | NA | NA | TRBV5-5
CASRGGSYEQYF | 12 | TRBD2 | NA | TRBV28
CASSIAPGQHGYTF | 14 | TRBD1 | NA | TRBV19
CASSLADRGVDEQFF | 15 | TRBD1 | NA | TRBV5-1
CASSLIASVGQPQHF | 15 | NA | NA | TRBV7-2
CASSQGTVNQPQHF | 14 | NA | once | TRBV14
CASDLRRLQGRIETQYF | 17 | NA | NA | TRBV6-9
CASTLGGGADTQYF | 14 | NA | NA | TRBV19
CASSNWGGRSINYGYTF | 17 | NA | NA | TRBV4-3
CASSRGEGELFF | 12 | TRBD2 | once | TRBV9
CASSESQGVAQETQYF | 16 | TRBD1 | NA | TRBV10-1
CASSRASNQPQHF | 13 | NA | NA | TRBV18
CASSFQQGVNTEAFF | 15 | NA | NA | TRBV5-1
CASSSPGGTQYF | 12 | NA | NA | TRBV7-3
CASSLGIKETQYF | 13 | NA | NA | TRBV5-1
CASSYSSGFEETQYF | 15 | TRBD2 | NA | TRBV7-3
CAWTGAGTGGSPLHF | 15 | TRBD1 | NA | TRBV30